This passage covers 13 T cell receptor beta chains from one sample sequenced in a study of T cells in Graves' hyperthyroidism and ophthalmopathy. RNA transcripts yielded amplified TCR beta CDR3 regions. The TCR CDR3 was amplified in a first-round RT-PCR using the HTBI primer set. TCRdb passed the multiplex PCR reads through MiXCR, listing each CDR3 protein once. Altogether 400,000 or so distinct CDR3 sequences are present, 13% to 15% being singletons, with the ten largest covering around a fifth. Source material: blood. Source of these receptors: a woman aged 25 to 45 with Graves' ophthalmopathy.

This clonotype was recorded a few times. The CDR3 nucleotides are TGTGCCAGCCTCCTGCAGGATAGAGGCTACACCTTC. Protein sequence: CASLLQDRGYTF. The chain employs TRBV2 and TRBJ1-2; no firm D call. The CDR3 has 12 residues. The germline V gene has CDR1 SNHLY and CDR2 FYNNEI. V dropped 8 bases and J dropped 8 bases, with 15 bases sitting between them.

This clonotype has ten or more counts. The CDR3: CASSRNDRDYGYTF. The CDR3 bases are TGCGCCAGCAGCCGAAACGACAGGGATTATGGCTACACCTTC. The V gene is TRBV4-1, the J gene TRBJ1-2; the match to TRBD1 covers 7 bases. Trimming removed 4 bases from V and 5 bases from J; junction bases left unmatched: 7. The V gene's germline CDR1 is MGHRA and CDR2 YSYEKL. The CDR3 contains 14 residues.

This clonotype was observed many times. V gene TRBV2 combines with J gene TRBJ2-5; 10 positions agree with TRBD2. CDR3 length equals 15 residues. V dropped 7 bases and J dropped 5; count of bases not matched to a gene: 10. Germline V gives CDR1 SNHLY, CDR2 FYNNEI. The CDR3 loop is CASTLSTSGAETQYF. The DNA of the CDR3 is TGTGCCAGCACTCTTTCTACTAGCGGGGCGGAGACCCAGTACTTC.

This clonotype was found many times. The V and J genes are TRBV5-1 and TRBJ1-5, with TRBD1 matching 11 bases. This CDR3 has 15 amino acids. The trim removed 3 bases at V and 4 bases at J, leaving 3 bases unmatched. Germline CDR1 is SGHRS and CDR2 is YFSETQ. CDR3 nucleotide sequence: TGCGCCAGCAGCTGGACAGGGGGCACGAATCAGCCCCAGCATTTT. Its translation is CASSWTGGTNQPQHF.

This clonotype appeared a few times. The rearrangement joins TRBV9 to TRBJ2-3; 7 nucleotides align to TRBD2. V lost 3 bases to trimming and J lost 3 bases; unmatched junction nucleotides: 4. Looked up from germline, CDR1 is SGDLS and CDR2 is YYNGEE. The CDR3 spans 14 residues. CDR3 residues: CASSARLATDTQYF. Here the CDR3 DNA reads TGTGCCAGCAGCGCGAGACTAGCAACAGATACGCAGTATTTT. The full variable domain, rest sourced from reference TRBV9 and TRBJ2-3, is DSGVTQTPKHLITATGQRVTLRCSPRSGDLSVYWYQQSLDQGLQFLIQYYNGEERAKGNILERFSAQQFPDLHSELNLSSLELGDSALYFCASSARLATDTQYFGPGTRLTVL.

This clonotype showed up many times. The chain couples TRBV2 to TRBJ1-1; D unclear. Looked up from germline, CDR1 is SNHLY and CDR2 is FYNNEI. The V gene lost 7 bases and the J gene lost 7 bases, with 7 bases spanning the gap. The CDR3 has 10 residues. This CDR3 reads CASTLSEAFF. For the CDR3, the DNA is TGTGCCAGCACGTTGAGTGAAGCTTTCTTT. The variable domain in full, with the rest retrieved from reference TRBV2 and TRBJ1-1, is EPEVTQTPSHQVTQMGQEVILRCVPISNHLYFYWYRQILGQKVEFLVSFYNNEISEKSEIFDDQFSVERPDGSNFTLKIRSTKLEDSAMYFCASTLSEAFFGQGTRLTVV.

This chain uses TRBV19 with TRBJ2-1, with 8 positions matching TRBD2. With 6 bases clipped from V and 9 bases from J, the junction kept 1 base outside the gene matches. Germline CDR1 LNHDA, CDR2 SQIVND (reference sequence). This CDR3 is built from 11 residues. The CDR3 DNA follows: TGTGCCAGTAGGCGGGGGGTTGAGCAGTTCTTC. Its protein product is CASRRGVEQFF.

This clonotype has a count of ten or more. CDR3 bases: TGTGCCAGCAGCTTTCCAGGGGCAATGGATGAGCAGTTCTTC. This encodes CASSFPGAMDEQFF. The V call is TRBV7-9, the J call TRBJ2-1; the D gene is possibly TRBD1 (6 bases). The CDR3 extends over 14 amino acids. V was trimmed by 3 bases and J by 8 bases, leaving 14 bases between them. The germline gives CDR1 SEHNR, CDR2 FQNEAQ (reference sequence).

This clonotype was seen repeatedly, ten times or more. The chain is built from TRBV11-3 and TRBJ2-3; TRBD2 matches 13 bases. The CDR3 covers 17 residues. The germline V gene encodes CDR1 SGHNT and CDR2 YENEEA. V lost 5 bases, J lost 2 bases, and 7 bases stayed unmatched. The CDR3 here is CASSPRTSGGSTDTQYF. CDR3 DNA: TGTGCCAGCAGCCCTCGGACTAGCGGGGGTTCCACAGATACGCAGTATTTT.

The chain employs TRBV10-3 and TRBJ1-6, with D possibly TRBD1 on 5 matching bases. CDR1 and CDR2 from the germline V gene are ENHRY and SYGVKD. This CDR3 has 17 residues. The V end lost 8 bases, the J end lost 0 bases, and 17 bases lay between the germline ends. For the CDR3, the DNA is TGTGCCATCCGGGGCGGGGCAGGGATCTCCTATAATTCACCCCTCCACTTT. It is translated as CAIRGGAGISYNSPLHF.

This chain connects TRBV6-2 or TRBV6-3 to TRBJ2-3, with no clear D. V lost 0 bases to trimming and J lost 9 bases, with 10 bases between them. In germline, CDR1 is MNHEY, CDR2 SVGEGT. The CDR3 is made up of 13 amino acids. CDR3 region: CASSYSFGPTQYF. CDR3 in DNA: TGTGCCAGCAGTTACTCGTTTGGACCAACGCAGTATTTT.

This clonotype was seen many times. The chain has TRBV6-1 and TRBJ1-1; D is unresolved. The CDR3 has 12 residues. CDR1 is MNHNS, CDR2 SASEGT, per germline. Trimming left V 5 bases short and J 4 bases short, with 8 bases between. CDR3 sequence reads: CASSLESTEAFF. CDR3 nucleotides: TGTGCCAGCAGTTTGGAATCCACTGAAGCTTTCTTT.

The rearrangement links TRBV5-1 to TRBJ2-5; 7 bases line up with TRBD1. This CDR3 spans 15 amino acids. Germline V gene lookup returns CDR1 SGHRS and CDR2 YFSETQ. Trimming cost V 0 bases and J 4 bases; bases outside gene matches: 6. The chain's CDR3 is CASSLVPAGGETQYF. As DNA, the CDR3 is TGCGCCAGCAGCTTGGTCCCGGCAGGGGGAGAGACCCAGTACTTC.